This T cell receptor (beta chain) was retrieved from a study of blood T cell repertoires in COVID-19. This clone appeared a single time. Trimming left V 0 bases short and J 14 bases short, with 21 bases between. CDR3 length: 15 residues. Germline CDR1 and CDR2: SGHRS and YFSETQ. TCRdb's copy holds only in-frame clones and misses some; the assay was immunoSEQ multiplex PCR. Counted here are about 240,000 clones, roughly 86% occurring once; the ten biggest clones make up about 4%. Sequencing was done on a sample of peripheral blood. This clonotype originated in a man aged 50 or older with acute or convalescent COVID-19. The chain is built from TRBV5-1 and TRBJ2-4, with D possibly TRBD1 on 5 matching bases. The chain's CDR3 is CASSLGFEPTLGEYF. DNA for the CDR3: TGCGCCAGCAGCTTGGGGTTCGAGCCTACTTTAGGGGAGTACTTC.